The rows below give T cell receptor beta chains drawn from one sample of a study of OX40 agonist ivuxolimab in advanced cancers. Repertoires were generated with immunoSEQ multiplex PCR, while TCRdb's copy carries only in-frame clones and drops some. The sample consists of about 80,000 clones, approximately 90% of them appearing once. This specimen consisted of CD4+ or CD8+ T cells sorted from blood, obtained in a trial of the OX40 agonist ivuxolimab. These receptors were obtained from an adult with an advanced solid tumor such as melanoma, head and neck, liver or kidney cancer. Each CDR3 is given with its conserved first and last residue. The order of the fields is V gene, J gene, D gene, clone size, CDR3 protein, CDR3 DNA. A D gene is named only where the DNA matches it firmly. A clone size is listed for some rows: how often the clone was seen (once, few, many), or a class if it is expanded.

TRBV27	TRBJ1-5	-	-	CASSSMGQPQHF	TGTGCCAGCAGTTCCATGGGGCAGCCCCAGCATTTT
TRBV10-3	TRBJ1-5	-	-	CAISEHPFSPPDNQPQHF	TGTGCCATCAGTGAGCACCCTTTCAGCCCCCCGGACAATCAGCCCCAGCATTTT
TRBV11-2	TRBJ1-2	TRBD1	-	CASSGWDRGPSYGYTF	TGTGCCAGCAGCGGATGGGACAGGGGGCCTTCCTATGGCTACACCTTC
TRBV6-5	TRBJ2-3	TRBD1	-	CASSWTGVSTDTQYF	TGTGCCAGCAGCTGGACAGGGGTTAGCACAGATACGCAGTATTTT
TRBV14	TRBJ2-5	-	once	CASRQTGLQETQYF	TGTGCCAGCAGACAGACGGGGCTCCAAGAGACCCAGTACTTC
TRBV6-5	TRBJ2-7	-	-	CASSYRDISYEQYF	TGTGCCAGCAGTTACCGGGACATCTCCTACGAGCAGTACTTC
TRBV5-6	TRBJ2-7	TRBD1	-	CASSSGTGFYEQYF	TGTGCCAGCAGCTCCGGGACAGGGTTTTACGAGCAGTACTTC
TRBV6-1	TRBJ2-7	TRBD1	-	CATMPGGGFEQYF	TGTGCCACCATGCCAGGGGGCGGTTTCGAGCAGTACTTC
TRBV6-4	TRBJ2-3	TRBD2	few	CASSDSPGGATDTQYF	TGTGCCAGCAGTGACTCCCCCGGGGGGGCTACAGATACGCAGTATTTT
TRBV13	TRBJ2-1	-	-	CASSPPDRSSYNEQFF	TGTGCCAGCAGCCCCCCCGATAGGAGCTCCTACAATGAGCAGTTCTTC
TRBV6-1	TRBJ1-4	-	few	CASRTEGGSEKLFF	TGTGCCAGCAGGACGGAGGGAGGGAGTGAAAAACTGTTTTTT
TRBV6-6	TRBJ1-2	TRBD1	-	CASTFWTGLNYGYTF	TGCGCCAGCACCTTCTGGACAGGCCTTAACTATGGCTACACCTTC
TRBV13	TRBJ2-4	-	-	CASSSQTQNIQYF	TGTGCCAGCAGCTCCCAGACACAAAACATTCAGTACTTC
TRBV14	TRBJ2-7	-	-	CASSQVGLGDHEQYF	TGTGCCAGCAGCCAAGTAGGGCTCGGGGATCACGAGCAGTACTTC
TRBV6-1	TRBJ2-7	-	-	CASSEGSSYEQYF	TGTGCCAGCAGTGAAGGGAGCTCCTACGAGCAGTACTTC
TRBV21-1	TRBJ1-2	-	-	CASSKAAGPSYGYTF	TGTGCCAGCAGCAAAGCGGCAGGGCCAAGCTATGGCTACACCTTC
TRBV9	TRBJ2-7	-	once	CASSVVGNRDEQYF	TGTGCCAGCAGCGTTGTGGGGAATCGGGACGAGCAGTACTTC
TRBV28	TRBJ1-6	-	-	CASSQKTGRAYSPLHF	TGTGCCAGCAGTCAGAAGACAGGCAGGGCCTATTCACCCCTCCACTTT
TRBV7-2	TRBJ1-2	-	-	CASSSRGLRGYTF	TGTGCCAGCAGCTCCCGGGGGCTGCGGGGCTACACCTTC
TRBV19	TRBJ2-1	-	-	CASSPMDNRETYNEQFF	TGTGCCAGTAGTCCCATGGACAACAGGGAAACCTACAATGAGCAGTTCTTC
TRBV4-3	TRBJ1-1	-	-	CASSQDGGGENTEAFF	TGCGCCAGCAGCCAAGATGGGGGCGGAGAGAACACTGAAGCTTTCTTT
TRBV5-6	TRBJ1-2	TRBD1	-	CASSLDGRGIANYGYTF	TGTGCCAGCAGCTTGGATGGCAGGGGGATAGCTAACTATGGCTACACCTTC
TRBV7-2	TRBJ1-4	-	-	CASSLRAEKLFF	TGTGCCAGCAGCTTAAGGGCGGAAAAACTGTTTTTT
TRBV30	TRBJ1-2	-	-	CARRGGENYGYTF	TGTGCCAGGAGGGGCGGAGAGAACTATGGCTACACCTTC
TRBV4-1	TRBJ2-7	-	-	CASSQEYRPYEQYF	TGCGCCAGCAGCCAAGAATACCGTCCCTACGAGCAGTACTTC
TRBV29-1	TRBJ2-1	-	-	CSVEGAGTTGHNEQFF	TGCAGCGTTGAAGGGGCGGGGACCACGGGACACAATGAGCAGTTCTTC
TRBV10-3	TRBJ2-1	-	-	CAIGVGAYNEQFF	TGTGCCATCGGTGTTGGAGCCTACAATGAGCAGTTCTTC
TRBV5-4	TRBJ2-7	TRBD2	-	CASSHGTSGHYEQYF	TGTGCCAGCAGCCATGGGACTAGCGGACACTACGAGCAGTACTTC
TRBV6-6	TRBJ2-5	TRBD2	-	CASSEWEGETQYF	TGTGCCAGCAGCGAATGGGAGGGGGAGACCCAGTACTTC